This T cell receptor beta chain was captured by sequencing in a study of OX40 agonist ivuxolimab in advanced cancers. The method was immunoSEQ multiplex PCR; TCRdb's version includes in-frame clones alone and lacks a portion of them. The sample yields just under 80,000 clones, 84% seen once. The CDR3 sequence is 14 residues long. CDR1 is SGHTA, CDR2 FQGNSA, per germline. V lost 5 bases to trimming and J lost 4 bases; unmatched junction nucleotides: 7. Sequences were derived from CD4+ or CD8+ T cells sorted from blood, sampled in a trial of the OX40 agonist ivuxolimab. The chain recombines TRBV7-2 with TRBJ2-7; 8 bases line up with TRBD1. The receptor's source is an adult with an advanced solid tumor such as melanoma, head and neck, liver or kidney cancer. CDR3 bases: TGTGCCAGCAGCGGGCGACAGGGGCGGTACGAGCAGTACTTC. Amino acids: CASSGRQGRYEQYF.